This T cell receptor beta chain appears in the sequencing data of a study of T cells in Graves' hyperthyroidism and ophthalmopathy. The study, taken as a whole, reports: The model's output predicted ophthalmopathy at a median of 6.5 months prior to onset.

CDR1 and CDR2 from the germline V gene are MNHEY and SMNVEV (reference sequence). This CDR3 spans 15 amino acids. V was cut by 3 bases and J by 0 bases, with 11 bases left in between. Researchers took RNA transcripts and amplified the TCR beta CDR3 regions from them. The HTBI primer set drove a first-round RT-PCR of the TCR CDR3. TCRdb reprocessed the multiplex PCR reads via MiXCR and lists one record per CDR3 protein. Among fewer than 450,000 distinct CDR3 sequences listed, 18% were seen once. This clonotype was observed a few times. Its antigen remains unidentified. The receptor's source is a man between 18 and 29 years old with Graves' ophthalmopathy. The chain recombines TRBV27 with TRBJ1-1; no firm D call. Sequencing was carried out using blood. In DNA form, the CDR3 reads TGTGCCAGCAGTTTCTTAAGGGCACTGAACACTGAAGCTTTCTTT. Protein product: CASSFLRALNTEAFF.